This TCR beta chain was recovered during a study of early stage breast cancer tumors. Notes on the study in general: Functional markers like CD4, CD8 and FOXP3 were missed in bulk sequencing. Tumor and normal breast were distinguished via blood comparison in about 85% of the 16 patients.

This CDR3 has 16 residues. In germline, CDR1 is SSHAT, CDR2 FNYEAQ (reference sequence). The assay was immunoSEQ multiplex PCR, and TCRdb's table has in-frame clones only and misses some. The sample holds 9,500 to 10,000 clones, around 60% seen once. This clone is medium-sized (0.01 to 0.1%) by share. Its antigen is unidentified. One junction end disagrees with the germline gene, perhaps due to a read error. The specimen sequenced was breast tumor tissue. The chain recombines TRBV7-7 with TRBJ2-3, with 11 bases identical to TRBD2. This receptor was obtained from a person between 60 and 70 years old with breast cancer. CDR3 nucleotide sequence: TGTGCTAGCAGCTCTCGTAGCGGGGGGGCCGGAGGTACGCAGTATTTT. Translation: CASSSRSGGAGGTQYF.